This TCR beta chain comes out of a study of breast tumors, draining lymph nodes, adjacent tissues. This CDR3 contains 14 residues. Germline CDR1 and CDR2: SGHRS and YFSETQ. Trimming cost V 10 bases and J 2 bases, with 17 bases left between them. Samples came from axillary lymph nodes draining the breast cancer. TCRdb called the multiplex PCR reads again in MiXCR, with one record for every CDR3 protein. The sample includes about 200,000 distinct CDR3 sequences, over 25% of them seen just once. Findings and caveats of the study: Luminal-like breast cancer showed significantly higher tumor–nontumor repertoire similarity than basal-like. Most tumor T cells seemingly derive from lymph node, then expand in tumor. Tumor TCR diversity was below lymph nodes but above nontumor tissue.

Details on this clonotype: Its target is unknown.

The V call is TRBV5-1, the J call TRBJ2-3; possible D gene TRBD1, 6 bases. The sequenced material came from axillary lymph node tissue. The sequence was obtained from a female donor with breast cancer. Some clones in this sample may be carry-over from other donors' samples. CDR3 nucleotides: TGCGCCCAGACAGGAGAGCGATTCACAGATACGCAGTATTTT. It encodes CAQTGERFTDTQYF.